The 15 T cell receptor beta chains in this list originate from one sample, sequenced in a study of Ad26.COV2.S vaccination and SARS-CoV-2 variants. Sequenced by immunoSEQ multiplex PCR; TCRdb stores in-frame clones only, minus some. The sample holds around 370,000 clones, approximately 90% seen once. The material sequenced was peripheral blood, taken after recovery from COVID-19. The receptors here all came from a human donor who had recovered from COVID-19.

The DNA for the CDR3 is TGTGCCAGCAGTGAAGAGGTCTTAGATACGCAGTATTTT. It is translated as CASSEEVLDTQYF. This chain links TRBV6-1 with TRBJ2-3, with D unresolved. Germline values: CDR1 MNHNS, CDR2 SASEGT. V was shortened by 1 base and J by 5 bases, with 7 bases between the two germline ends. This CDR3 is built from 13 residues.

This clone was recorded once. The chain carries TRBV19 and TRBJ2-3; D might be TRBD1 (5 bases). In germline, CDR1 is LNHDA, CDR2 SQIVND (reference sequence). V lost 7 bases to trimming and J lost 0 bases, with 14 bases between them. The CDR3 is 15 residues long. CDR3 in amino acids: CASTKGLASTDTQYF. The DNA of the CDR3 is TGTGCCAGTACCAAGGGGCTGGCCAGCACAGATACGCAGTATTTT.

V is TRBV25-1 and J is TRBJ1-4; D remains ambiguous. Trimming removed 6 bases at V and 7 bases at J, with 9 bases between. The CDR3 extends over 12 amino acids. The V gene's germline CDR1 is MGHDK and CDR2 SYGVNS. The chain's CDR3 is CASSASGEKLFF. The CDR3 DNA follows: TGTGCCAGCAGCGCTAGTGGTGAAAAACTGTTTTTT.

The CDR3 sequence is CASSYRGANSYEQYF. The CDR3, as DNA: TGTGCCAGCAGTTACAGGGGGGCAAACTCCTACGAGCAGTACTTC. The V and J genes are TRBV6-5 and TRBJ2-7; D may correspond to TRBD1 or TRBD2 (6 bases each). Germline loops: CDR1 MNHEY, CDR2 SVGAGI. V shed 2 bases and J shed 0 bases, with 11 bases lying between them. CDR3 length: 15 residues.

This chain joins TRBV27 and TRBJ1-6; 8 nucleotides align to TRBD1. V trimming: 3 bases; J trimming: 6 bases; junction bases outside the gene matches: 4. Germline lookup yields CDR1 MNHEY and CDR2 SMNVEV (reference sequence). The CDR3 length is 15 residues. The CDR3 here is CASSFWDRRNSPLHF. The CDR3 bases are TGTGCCAGCAGTTTCTGGGACAGGCGTAATTCACCCCTCCACTTT.

The chain combines TRBV7-2 with TRBJ1-3; 9 bases are shared with TRBD1. The CDR3 length is 16 residues. Looked up from germline, CDR1 is SGHTA and CDR2 is FQGNSA. V lost 1 base and J lost 2; bases outside the gene matches: 3. CDR3 sequence reads: CASSLDGTGTGNTIYF. The CDR3 DNA reads as TGTGCCAGCAGCTTAGATGGGACAGGGACTGGAAACACCATATATTTT.

The chain employs TRBV4-1 and TRBJ2-5; the D is unclear. V was pared by 1 base and J by 1 base, with 10 bases between. CDR1 MGHRA and CDR2 YSYEKL come from the germline V gene. The CDR3 sequence is 15 residues long. The CDR3 loop is CASSQGFASQETQYF. The CDR3, as DNA: TGCGCCAGCAGCCAAGGTTTCGCGTCCCAAGAGACCCAGTACTTC.

J is TRBJ1-5 and V is TRBV4-1; no firm D call. Germline V gives CDR1 MGHRA, CDR2 YSYEKL. The ends were cut back, 0 bases at V and 4 bases at J, with 13 bases in the middle. CDR3 length: 16 residues. CDR3 nucleotide sequence: TGCGCCAGCAGCCAAGATCCGGGCTTGAGGAATCAGCCCCAGCATTTT. Translated: CASSQDPGLRNQPQHF.

This chain links TRBV15 with TRBJ2-3; no definite D call. Per germline, CDR1 LNHNV and CDR2 YYDKDF (reference sequence). This CDR3 spans 13 amino acids. The V and J ends lost 1 base and 4 bases respectively, with 6 bases between them. This chain's CDR3 is CATSRVGADTQYF. The CDR3 nucleotides are TGTGCCACCAGCAGAGTTGGGGCAGATACGCAGTATTTT.

The rearrangement uses TRBV4-3 and TRBJ1-4; D is uncertain. The V end lost 0 bases, the J end lost 6 bases, and 14 bases lay between the germline ends. The CDR3 totals 16 residues. CDR1 and CDR2 (germline): LGHNA, YSLEER. The DNA for the CDR3 is TGCGCCAGCAGCCAAGAGCGATTCAAGGCCCATGAAAAACTGTTTTTT. Encoded protein: CASSQERFKAHEKLFF.

The chain has TRBV5-1 and TRBJ2-5; D call uncertain. This CDR3 is built from 13 residues. The germline gives CDR1 SGHRS, CDR2 YFSETQ. V gave up 1 base and J gave up 2 bases, with 6 bases separating them. The CDR3 DNA reads as TGCGCCAGCAGCTTGTCCTTTCAAGAGACCCAGTACTTC. It codes for CASSLSFQETQYF.

J is TRBJ1-4 and V is TRBV19; 7 bases are shared with TRBD1. After removal of 5 bases from V and 7 bases from J, the junction contained 7 bases not matched to a gene. The CDR3 is made up of 14 amino acids. CDR1 LNHDA and CDR2 SQIVND come from the germline V gene (reference sequence). The CDR3 DNA sequence: TGTGCCAGTAGTTCACAGGGGAACGGTGAAAAACTGTTTTTT. Protein: CASSSQGNGEKLFF.

V usage is TRBV7-9 and J usage is TRBJ2-5; 9 bases line up with TRBD1. The V and J ends lost 4 bases and 5 bases, in that order; junction bases with no gene match: 8. The CDR3 extends over 15 amino acids. Germline-derived CDR1 and CDR2 are SEHNR and FQNEAQ (reference sequence). The CDR3 sequence is CASSSGTGSGETQYF. CDR3 DNA sequence: TGTGCCAGCAGCTCAGGGACAGGGTCAGGGGAGACCCAGTACTTC.

The chain carries TRBV7-8 and TRBJ1-5; perhaps TRBD1 as D (6 bases). The CDR3 totals 17 residues. Germline V gene sequence: CDR1 SGHVS, CDR2 FQNEAQ. V lost 1 base and J 0 bases, leaving 13 bases between the germline ends. The CDR3 reads CASSLDYGQPSNQPQHF. In DNA, the CDR3 is TGTGCCAGCAGCTTAGATTATGGACAGCCTAGCAATCAGCCCCAGCATTTT.

The chain has TRBV7-9 and TRBJ2-7, with D perhaps TRBD2 (7 bases). The CDR3 runs to 15 residues. CDR1 is SEHNR and CDR2 is FQNEAQ in the germline V gene (reference sequence). V lost 5 bases, J lost 3 bases, and 17 bases lay in between. CDR3 in DNA: TGTGCCAGCAGCAGGCCAGGGAGGGACAACTACGAGCAGTACTTC. It specifies CASSRPGRDNYEQYF.